Listed here are 9 T cell receptor beta chains from one sample, sequenced in a study of cytomegalovirus exposure and HLA in healthy donors. Primers: 60 Vbeta forward and 13 Jbeta reverse. The repertoire was sequenced with immunoSEQ multiplex PCR; TCRdb's copy has only in-frame clones and lacks some. Of approximately 97,000 clones in the sample, approximately 64% were seen once. Sequencing input: PBMCs. The receptor set was obtained from a human donor in good health.

The V call is TRBV7-2, the J call TRBJ2-4; 7 bases line up with TRBD2. With V trimmed by 5 bases and J by 6 bases, 10 bases remained unmatched. Looked up from germline, CDR1 is SGHTA and CDR2 is FQGNSA. The CDR3 extends over 15 amino acids. The CDR3 loop is CASSLLADGVNIQYF. The DNA of the CDR3 is TGTGCCAGCAGCCTCCTAGCGGACGGGGTAAACATTCAGTACTTC.

This clone has more than one count but fewer than ten. The chain links TRBV6-1 to TRBJ1-5, with D unclear. CDR3 length: 14 residues. Trimming pared 1 base from V and 2 bases from J, leaving 6 bases between. Per germline, CDR1 MNHNS and CDR2 SASEGT. CDR3 loop: CASSEGVGNQPQHF. The DNA for the CDR3 is TGTGCCAGCAGTGAAGGAGTCGGCAATCAGCCCCAGCATTTT.

The chain recombines TRBV7-9 with TRBJ2-7; maybe TRBD2 (6 bases). Deletions cut 5 bases from V and 1 base from J, with 12 bases between. The V gene's germline CDR1 is SEHNR and CDR2 FQNEAQ (reference sequence). This CDR3 contains 14 residues. The DNA of the CDR3 is TGTGCCAGCAGCCCCCGGGACTTTTCCTACGAGCAGTACTTC. Translated: CASSPRDFSYEQYF. Based on the CDR3 plus reference TRBV7-9 and TRBJ2-7, the full variable domain is DTGVSQNPRHKITKRGQNVTFRCDPISEHNRLYWYRQTLGQGPEFLTYFQNEAQLEKSRLLSDRFSAERPKGSFSTLEIQRTEQGDSAMYLCASSPRDFSYEQYFGPGTRLTVT.

V gene TRBV19 combines with J gene TRBJ1-3, with D perhaps TRBD1 (5 bases). The CDR3 is 12 residues long. V was trimmed by 6 bases and J by 4 bases, leaving 7 bases between them. Germline CDR1 is LNHDA and CDR2 is SQIVND (reference sequence). CDR3 in DNA: TGTGCCAGTAGCCACAGGGGAAACACCATATATTTT. It codes for CASSHRGNTIYF.

With regard to this clone: This CDR3 is also generated by other DNA sequences in the sample. The chain joins TRBV28 to TRBJ2-1; 10 bases map to TRBD2. This CDR3 has 15 amino acids. Germline V gene sequence: CDR1 MDHEN, CDR2 SYDVKM. V was clipped by 6 bases and J by 7 bases; unmatched bases: 9. The CDR3 sequence is CASRPLAGGLNEQFF. In DNA form, the CDR3 reads TGTGCCAGCAGGCCCTTAGCGGGAGGATTGAATGAGCAGTTCTTC.

The rearrangement links TRBV7-9 to TRBJ1-3; 7 bases map to TRBD1. The V segment lost 5 bases and the J segment 6 bases; nucleotides outside the gene matches: 10. This CDR3 spans 15 amino acids. Per the germline V gene, CDR1 is SEHNR and CDR2 is FQNEAQ (reference sequence). The DNA for the CDR3 is TGTGCCAGCAGCGCCGTGGGGCAGGGGGAAAACACCATATATTTT. Encoded protein: CASSAVGQGENTIYF.

The chain carries TRBV30 and TRBJ2-7, with D maybe TRBD2 (6 bases). Germline CDR1 is GTSNPN and CDR2 is SVGIG (reference sequence). The V end lost 0 bases, the J end lost 6 bases, and 18 bases lay between the germline ends. This CDR3 has 15 amino acids. Here the CDR3 DNA reads TGTGCCTGGAGTGTTCGAGGGACTTTCTTGGGCGAGCAGTACTTC. Translation: CAWSVRGTFLGEQYF.

The chain links TRBV30 to TRBJ2-1, with unresolved D. The CDR3 contains 12 residues. V was cut by 0 bases and J by 8 bases, with 8 bases left in between. Germline V gene lookup returns CDR1 GTSNPN and CDR2 SVGIG (reference sequence). CDR3 sequence: CAWSVLRDEQFF. In nucleotides, the CDR3 is TGTGCCTGGAGTGTACTACGGGATGAGCAGTTCTTC.

The chain employs TRBV5-4 and TRBJ1-3; 8 bases agree with TRBD1. CDR1 and CDR2 from the germline V gene are SGHNT and YYREEE (reference sequence). V lost 1 base to trimming and J lost 3 bases; unmatched junction nucleotides: 3. The CDR3 is made up of 15 amino acids. The chain's CDR3 is CASSLQGAVGNTIYF. CDR3 DNA: TGTGCCAGCAGCTTGCAGGGGGCGGTTGGAAACACCATATATTTT.